The subject of this entry is one TCR beta chain. No antigen is known for it. The record originates from a study of CD8 T cells in Susac syndrome. Study-level points and caveats: The study recognized that the number of individuals in its TCR sequencing and HLA analysis was relatively small.

The multiple sclerosis controls, all treatment-naive patients, had relapsing-remitting disease that was stable or active. Random hexamers were used to reverse transcribe about 0.45 to 1 ug of RNA. TCR beta CDR3 was amplified by immunoSEQ covering 54 Vbeta and 13 Jbeta. MiXCR was run by TCRdb on the immunoSEQ multiplex PCR reads, yielding one entry per CDR3 protein. The table has 150,000 to 200,000 distinct CDR3 sequences, approximately 96% seen once; the top ten hold about 0.093%. This CDR3 comprises 14 residues. V lost 3 bases to trimming and J lost 10 bases, with 19 bases between them. Germline V lookup: CDR1 DFQATT, CDR2 SNEGSKA (reference sequence).

The clonotype comes from a human donor with multiple sclerosis. The chain carries TRBV20-1 and TRBJ2-1; no reliable D call. The sequenced sample was CD4+ T cells from PBMCs. CDR3 protein: CSASPGHGYMEQFF. The CDR3 region has the DNA TGCAGTGCTAGTCCTGGGCACGGCTACATGGAGCAGTTCTTC.